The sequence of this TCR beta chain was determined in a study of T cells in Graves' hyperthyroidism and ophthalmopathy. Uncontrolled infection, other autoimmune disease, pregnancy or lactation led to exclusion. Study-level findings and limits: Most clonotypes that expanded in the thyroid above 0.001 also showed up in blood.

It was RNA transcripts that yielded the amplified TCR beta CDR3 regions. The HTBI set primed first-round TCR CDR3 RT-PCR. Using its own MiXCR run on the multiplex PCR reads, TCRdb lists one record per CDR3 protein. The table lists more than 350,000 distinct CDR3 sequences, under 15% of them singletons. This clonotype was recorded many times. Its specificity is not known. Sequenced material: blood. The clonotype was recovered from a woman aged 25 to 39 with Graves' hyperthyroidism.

This CDR3 is CASIEGQISSYEQYF. The CDR3 DNA follows: TGTGCCAGCATCGAAGGACAGATTAGCTCCTACGAGCAGTACTTC. This chain joins TRBV28 and TRBJ2-7, with TRBD1 as a possible D gene (6 bases). CDR1 MDHEN and CDR2 SYDVKM come from the germline V gene. This CDR3 comprises 15 residues. The V and J ends lost 7 bases and 0 bases respectively, with 16 bases between them.